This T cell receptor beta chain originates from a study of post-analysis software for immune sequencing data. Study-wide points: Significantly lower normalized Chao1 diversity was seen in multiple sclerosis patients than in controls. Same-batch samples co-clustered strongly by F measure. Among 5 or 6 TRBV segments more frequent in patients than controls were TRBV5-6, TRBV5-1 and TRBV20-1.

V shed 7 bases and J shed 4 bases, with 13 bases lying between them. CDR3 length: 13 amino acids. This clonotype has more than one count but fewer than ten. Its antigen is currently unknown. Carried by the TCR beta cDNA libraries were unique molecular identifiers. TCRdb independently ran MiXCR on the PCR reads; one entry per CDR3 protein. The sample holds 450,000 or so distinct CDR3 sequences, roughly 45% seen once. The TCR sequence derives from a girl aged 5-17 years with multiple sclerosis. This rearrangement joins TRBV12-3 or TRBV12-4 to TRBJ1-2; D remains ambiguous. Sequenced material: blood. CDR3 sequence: CASTHDRSYGYTF. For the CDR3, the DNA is TGTGCCAGCACCCACGACCGAAGCTATGGCTACACCTTC.